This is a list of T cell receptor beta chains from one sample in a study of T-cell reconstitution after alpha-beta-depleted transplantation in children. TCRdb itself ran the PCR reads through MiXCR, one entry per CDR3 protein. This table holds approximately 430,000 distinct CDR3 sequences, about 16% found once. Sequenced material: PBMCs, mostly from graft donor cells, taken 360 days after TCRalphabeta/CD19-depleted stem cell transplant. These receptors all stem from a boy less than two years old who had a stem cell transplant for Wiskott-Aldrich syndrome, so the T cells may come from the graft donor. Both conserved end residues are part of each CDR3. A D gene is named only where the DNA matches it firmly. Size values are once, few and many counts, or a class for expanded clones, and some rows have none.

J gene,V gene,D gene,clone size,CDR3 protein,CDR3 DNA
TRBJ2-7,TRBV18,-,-,CASSPNPLDRIDEQYF,TGTGCCAGCTCACCAAACCCTTTAGACAGGATAGACGAGCAGTACTTC
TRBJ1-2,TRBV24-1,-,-,CATSDFDGYTF,TGTGCCACCAGTGATTTTGATGGCTACACCTTC
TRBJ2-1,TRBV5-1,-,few,CASSLLGPGRTYNEQFF,TGCGCCAGCAGCTTGCTGGGGCCGGGGAGGACCTACAATGAGCAGTTCTTC
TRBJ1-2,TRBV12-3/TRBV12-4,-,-,CASSLGFYGYTF,TGTGCCAGCAGTTTAGGGTTCTATGGCTACACCTTC
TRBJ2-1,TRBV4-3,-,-,CASSQEYGGAGSYNEQFF,TGCGCCAGCAGCCAAGAATATGGCGGGGCCGGCTCCTACAATGAGCAGTTCTTC
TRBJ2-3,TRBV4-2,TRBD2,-,CASSQEPDQMREIADTQYF,TGTGCCAGCAGCCAAGAGCCGGACCAAATGCGGGAGATAGCAGATACGCAGTATTTT
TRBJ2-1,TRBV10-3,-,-,CAISSRTGRPSGIYNEQFF,TGTGCCATCAGTTCCCGGACAGGGAGACCTAGCGGGATCTACAATGAGCAGTTCTTC
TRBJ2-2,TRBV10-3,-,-,CAIGVAKAGELFF,TGTGCCATCGGGGTAGCGAAGGCCGGGGAGCTGTTTTTT
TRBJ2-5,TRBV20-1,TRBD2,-,CSAKRGVWETQYF,TGCAGTGCTAAACGGGGGGTTTGGGAGACCCAGTACTTC
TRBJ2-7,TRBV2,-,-,CASSDPGAVYEQYF,TGTGCCAGCAGTGATCCGGGGGCGGTTTACGAGCAGTACTTC
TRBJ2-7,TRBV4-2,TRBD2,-,CASSQAGIIAGPYEQYF,TGTGCCAGCAGCCAAGCGGGGATAATAGCGGGGCCCTACGAGCAGTACTTC
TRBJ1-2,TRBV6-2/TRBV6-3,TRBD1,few,CASSPHGQGMGYTF,TGTGCCAGCAGTCCCCATGGACAGGGAATGGGCTACACCTTC
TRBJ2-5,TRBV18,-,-,CASSPGAETQYF,TGTGCCAGCTCACCGGGTGCGGAGACCCAGTACTTC
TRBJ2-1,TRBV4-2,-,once,CASSQESGLPTRGGHTFEQFF,TGTGCCAGCAGCCAAGAATCTGGCCTCCCGACTCGTGGGGGGCACACTTTTGAGCAGTTCTTC
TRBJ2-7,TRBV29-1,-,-,CSARTVSYEQYF,TGCAGCGCCCGGACAGTCTCCTACGAGCAGTACTTC
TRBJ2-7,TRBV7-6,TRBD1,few,CASSLGGQGREQYF,TGTGCCAGCAGCTTAGGTGGACAGGGCCGCGAGCAGTACTTC
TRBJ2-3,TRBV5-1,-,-,CASSLDPVTDTQYF,TGCGCCAGCAGCTTGGACCCGGTCACAGATACGCAGTATTTT
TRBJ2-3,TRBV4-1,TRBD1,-,CASSQGTGVRTDTQYF,TGCGCCAGCAGCCAAGGGACAGGGGTCCGCACAGATACGCAGTATTTT
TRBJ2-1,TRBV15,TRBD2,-,CATSRSQRAGEGEQFF,TGTGCCACCAGCAGATCCCAAAGGGCGGGAGAGGGGGAGCAGTTCTTC
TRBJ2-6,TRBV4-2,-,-,CASSPWRSKPSGANVLTF,TGTGCCAGCAGCCCCTGGAGGTCAAAACCATCTGGGGCCAACGTCCTGACTTTC
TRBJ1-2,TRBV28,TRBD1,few,CASSSPPGGSGYTF,TGTGCCAGCAGTTCTCCCCCAGGGGGCTCTGGCTACACCTTC
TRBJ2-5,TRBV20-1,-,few,CSVVPETEETQYF,TGCAGTGTTGTGCCCGAAACAGAGGAGACCCAGTACTTC
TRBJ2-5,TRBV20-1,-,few,CSAGDNQETQYF,TGCAGTGCCGGGGACAATCAAGAGACCCAGTACTTC
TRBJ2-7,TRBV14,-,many,CASSWTAYEQYF,TGTGCCAGCAGCTGGACAGCCTACGAGCAGTACTTC
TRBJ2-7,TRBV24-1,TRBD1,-,CATSTLRQGHHEQYF,TGTGCCACCAGCACCCTGAGACAGGGTCACCACGAGCAGTACTTC
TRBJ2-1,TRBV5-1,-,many,CASSSGPYNEQFF,TGCGCCAGCAGCTCGGGACCGTACAATGAGCAGTTCTTC
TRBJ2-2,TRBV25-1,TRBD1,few,CASSEFRRGKGELFF,TGTGCCAGCAGTGAATTTCGCAGGGGGAAGGGGGAGCTGTTTTTT
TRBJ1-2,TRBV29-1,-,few,CSVGTNMGAYGYTF,TGCAGCGTTGGGACCAACATGGGGGCCTATGGCTACACCTTC
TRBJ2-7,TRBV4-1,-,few,CASSHASRRRSETTYEQYF,TGCGCCAGCAGCCATGCGTCCCGGAGACGTTCGGAGACGACCTACGAGCAGTACTTC
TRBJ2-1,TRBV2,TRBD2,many,CASTASGGSYNEQFF,TGTGCCAGTACAGCTTCGGGAGGGTCCTACAATGAGCAGTTCTTC
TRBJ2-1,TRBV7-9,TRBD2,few,CASSPPGLAGMYNEQFF,TGTGCCAGCAGTCCGCCGGGACTAGCGGGAATGTACAATGAGCAGTTCTTC
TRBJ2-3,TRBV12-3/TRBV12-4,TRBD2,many,CASSLEGGYGDTQYF,TGTGCCAGCAGTTTAGAGGGAGGGTACGGAGATACGCAGTATTTT
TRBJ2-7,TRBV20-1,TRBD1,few,CSASLAGGEQYF,TGCAGTGCTAGTTTAGCAGGGGGCGAGCAGTACTTC
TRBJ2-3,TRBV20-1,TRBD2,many,CSAAKREGGDTQYF,TGCAGTGCCGCGAAGCGGGAGGGGGGAGATACGCAGTATTTT
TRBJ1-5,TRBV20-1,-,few,CSAHVSSGQPQHF,TGCAGTGCACATGTGAGTTCCGGTCAGCCCCAGCATTTT
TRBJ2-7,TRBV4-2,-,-,CASSQGGGTVSYEQYF,TGTGCCAGCAGCCAAGGGGGCGGGACAGTCTCCTACGAGCAGTACTTC
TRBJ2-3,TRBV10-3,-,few,CAISESRGADTQYF,TGTGCCATCAGTGAGTCGAGGGGGGCCGATACGCAGTATTTT
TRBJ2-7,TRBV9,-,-,CASTKSGSSYEQYF,TGTGCCAGCACCAAAAGTGGATCCTCCTACGAGCAGTACTTC
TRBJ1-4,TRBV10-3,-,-,CAISESVGEEKLFF,TGTGCCATCAGTGAGTCCGTTGGAGAAGAAAAACTGTTTTTT
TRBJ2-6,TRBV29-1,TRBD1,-,CSAITGGEFLSGANVLTF,TGCAGCGCAATCACAGGGGGAGAATTTCTCTCTGGGGCCAACGTCCTGACTTTC
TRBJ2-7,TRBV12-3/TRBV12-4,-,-,CASRGTGTEIYEQYF,TGTGCCAGCAGAGGAACCGGGACGGAGATCTACGAGCAGTACTTC
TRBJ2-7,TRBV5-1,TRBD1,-,CASSLGPGTGLNEQYF,TGCGCCAGCAGCTTGGGACCCGGGACAGGGCTCAACGAGCAGTACTTC
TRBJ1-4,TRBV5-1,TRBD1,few,CASSHGQGPTNEKLFF,TGCGCCAGCAGCCATGGACAGGGCCCAACTAATGAAAAACTGTTTTTT
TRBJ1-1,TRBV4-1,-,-,CASSSGGRMNTEAFF,TGCGCCAGCAGCTCGGGGGGGAGAATGAACACTGAAGCTTTCTTT
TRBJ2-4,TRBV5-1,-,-,CASSSNKGNIQYF,TGCGCCAGCAGTTCCAATAAGGGAAACATTCAGTACTTC
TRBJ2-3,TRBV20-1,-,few,CSARTGDTQYF,TGCAGTGCTAGGACTGGAGATACGCAGTATTTT
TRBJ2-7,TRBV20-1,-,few,CSARGGHPYEQYF,TGCAGTGCTAGAGGCGGACACCCCTACGAGCAGTACTTC
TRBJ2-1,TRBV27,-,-,CASMKTFPINEQFF,TGTGCCAGCATGAAAACGTTTCCGATCAATGAGCAGTTCTTC